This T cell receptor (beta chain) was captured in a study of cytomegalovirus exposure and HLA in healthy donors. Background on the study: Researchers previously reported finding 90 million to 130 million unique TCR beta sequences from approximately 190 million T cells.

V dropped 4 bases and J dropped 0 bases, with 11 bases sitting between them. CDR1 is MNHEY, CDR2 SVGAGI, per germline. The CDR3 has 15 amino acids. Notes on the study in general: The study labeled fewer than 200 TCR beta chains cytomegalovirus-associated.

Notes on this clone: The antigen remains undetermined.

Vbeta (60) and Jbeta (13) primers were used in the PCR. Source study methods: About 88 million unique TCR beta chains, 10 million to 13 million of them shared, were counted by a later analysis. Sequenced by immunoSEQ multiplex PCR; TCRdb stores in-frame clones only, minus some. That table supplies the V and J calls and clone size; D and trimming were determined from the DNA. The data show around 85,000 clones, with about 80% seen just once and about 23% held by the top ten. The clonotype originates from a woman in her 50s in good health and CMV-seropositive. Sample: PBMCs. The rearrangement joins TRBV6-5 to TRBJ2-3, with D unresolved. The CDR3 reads CASSLELPSTDTQYF. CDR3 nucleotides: TGTGCCAGCAGTTTAGAGCTCCCCAGCACAGATACGCAGTATTTT.